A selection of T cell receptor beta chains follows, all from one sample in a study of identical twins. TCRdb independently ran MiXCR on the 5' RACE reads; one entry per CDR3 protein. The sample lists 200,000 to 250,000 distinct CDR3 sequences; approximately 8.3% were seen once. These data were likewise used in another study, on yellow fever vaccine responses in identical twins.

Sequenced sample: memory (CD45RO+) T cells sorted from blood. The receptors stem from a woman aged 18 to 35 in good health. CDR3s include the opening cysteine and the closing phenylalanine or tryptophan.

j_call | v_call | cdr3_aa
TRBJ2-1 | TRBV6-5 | CASSYPGGGYNEQFF
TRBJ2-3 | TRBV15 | CATSRGGGFTTDTQYF
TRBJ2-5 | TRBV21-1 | CASSTGFEREQETQYF
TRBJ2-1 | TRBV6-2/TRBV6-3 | CASSSGLAGPNEQFF
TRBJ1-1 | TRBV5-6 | CASSPDRGRENTEAFF
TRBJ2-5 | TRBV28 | CASSWGVVKTQYF
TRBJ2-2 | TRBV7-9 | CASSFGQGRTGELFF
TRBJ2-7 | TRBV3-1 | CASSQDDEGEQYF
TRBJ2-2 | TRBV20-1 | CSASGLAGGGELFF
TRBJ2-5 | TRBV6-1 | CASMKGGGQETQYF
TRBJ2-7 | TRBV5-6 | CASSFVGTAYEQYF
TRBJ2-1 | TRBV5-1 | CASSFSNNEQFF
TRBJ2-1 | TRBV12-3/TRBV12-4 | CASSLRAGVGNEQFF
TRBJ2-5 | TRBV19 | CASSISSSQETQYF
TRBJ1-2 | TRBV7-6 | CASSFGGTANYGYTF
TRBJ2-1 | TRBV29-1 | CSVDGTSGFYNEQFF
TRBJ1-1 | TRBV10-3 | CAIRGREGTEAFF
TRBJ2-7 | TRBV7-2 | CASSFGGTGLPYEQYF
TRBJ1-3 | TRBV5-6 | CASSLEGLQGSGNTIYF
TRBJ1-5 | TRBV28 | CASKFGGTGAVSNQPQHF
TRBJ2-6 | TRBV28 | CASSVGTTIGSGANVLTF
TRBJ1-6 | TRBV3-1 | CASSQAESSYNSPLHF
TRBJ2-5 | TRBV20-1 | CSAPPRVRNQETQYF
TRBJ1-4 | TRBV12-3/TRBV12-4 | CASSPGRGATNEKLFF
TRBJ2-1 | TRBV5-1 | CASSYSSYNEQFF
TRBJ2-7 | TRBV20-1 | CAPGLATGEQYF
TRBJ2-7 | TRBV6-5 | CASSYSRDTYEQYF
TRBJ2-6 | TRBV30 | CAWSGMISGANVLTF
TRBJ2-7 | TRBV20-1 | CSATEGWEQYF
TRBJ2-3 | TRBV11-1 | CASGRLGDGRPGDTQYF
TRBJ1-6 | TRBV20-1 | CSARFLNSPLHF
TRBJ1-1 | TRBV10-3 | CAISESPGNTEAFF
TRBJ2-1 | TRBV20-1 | CSARATEYNEQFF
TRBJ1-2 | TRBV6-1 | CASSGTGSKDGYTF
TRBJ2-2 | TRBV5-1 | CASSSVTTGELFF
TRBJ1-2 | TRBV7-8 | CASSLASGHRSLGYTF
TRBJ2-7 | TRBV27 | CASSKMTSGGRYEQYF
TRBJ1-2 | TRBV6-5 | CASNSAGQGAGYGYTF
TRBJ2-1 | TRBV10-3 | CAISEWNEQFF
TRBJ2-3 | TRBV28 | CASTPGTDTQYF
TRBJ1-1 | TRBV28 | CASREPRGLNTEAFF
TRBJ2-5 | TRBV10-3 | CATAPGGTKETQYF
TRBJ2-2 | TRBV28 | CASRLGGSITGELFF
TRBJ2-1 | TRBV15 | CATSRGSGSSYNEQFF
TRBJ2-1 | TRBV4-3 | CASSQKPGTGDRGEQFF
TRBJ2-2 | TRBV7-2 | CASSLVGRDTGELFF
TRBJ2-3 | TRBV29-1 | CSVPLKFSTDTQYF
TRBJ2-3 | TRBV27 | CASSHNGGLGSPDTQYF
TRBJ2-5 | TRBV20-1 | CSAIGFREFETQYF
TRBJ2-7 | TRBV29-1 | CSVEKDYEQYF
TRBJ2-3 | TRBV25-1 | CASSGSRVTDTQYF
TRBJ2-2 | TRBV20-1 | CSARDFGVAGVTGELFF